These T cell receptor beta chains were read from a single sample in a study of T cell repertoires in cytomegalovirus infection. TCRdb re-derived calls from the reads in MiXCR, one entry per CDR3 protein. The table records 300,000 to 400,000 distinct CDR3 sequences, 25% to 35% of them present only once. No antigens are known for them. The sample in question was cultured PBMCs, obtained from culture after CMV antigen stimulation. These receptors were obtained from a human donor in good health (CMV status not recorded). Some clones in this sample may be carry-over from other donors' samples. Each CDR3 is given with its conserved first and last residue. A D gene is named only where the DNA matches it firmly. The listing skips clone size in some rows; elsewhere it reads once, few, many or a size class.

17	.	TRBV7-8	few	TRBJ1-2	CASSPQGSGALRYGYTF	TGTGCCAGCAGCCCTCAGGGAAGCGGAGCCCTTCGTTATGGCTACACCTTC
14	.	TRBV12-3/TRBV12-4	.	TRBJ2-3	CASSRWGGADTQYF	TGTGCCAGCAGCCGATGGGGGGGCGCAGATACGCAGTATTTT
15	TRBD1	TRBV6-6	.	TRBJ1-5	CASTTGVGSNQPQHF	TGTGCCAGCACCACAGGGGTAGGAAGCAATCAGCCCCAGCATTTT
15	.	TRBV6-1	few	TRBJ1-2	CASSEEWAETYGYTF	TGTGCCAGCAGTGAAGAATGGGCAGAGACCTATGGCTACACCTTC
11	.	TRBV29-1	.	TRBJ2-7	CSVVREYEQYF	TGCAGCGTTGTGAGGGAGTACGAGCAGTACTTC
15	.	TRBV7-2	.	TRBJ2-1	CASSLVSANVDEQFF	TGTGCCAGCAGCTTAGTGTCCGCCAATGTGGATGAGCAGTTCTTC
14	.	TRBV5-1	few	TRBJ1-1	CASSFTVLNTEAFF	TGCGCCAGCAGCTTTACAGTGTTGAACACTGAAGCTTTCTTT
16	TRBD2	TRBV6-8	.	TRBJ2-3	CASSYSSGSSGDTQYF	TGTGCCAGCAGTTACTCTAGCGGGAGTTCAGGAGATACGCAGTATTTT
16	.	TRBV6-5	.	TRBJ1-3	CASSYSANQGGNTIYF	TGTGCCAGCAGTTACTCGGCCAACCAGGGCGGAAACACCATATATTTT
16	TRBD1	TRBV13	few	TRBJ2-1	CASSPFGTGRYNEQFF	TGTGCCAGCAGCCCATTCGGGACAGGGCGATACAATGAGCAGTTCTTC
16	TRBD2	TRBV19	.	TRBJ2-1	CASSSRRDYPQNEQFF	TGTGCCAGTAGTAGCCGCCGGGACTACCCTCAGAATGAGCAGTTCTTC
12	.	TRBV18	many	TRBJ2-6	CASSQGANVLTF	TGTGCCAGCTCACAAGGGGCCAACGTCCTGACTTTC
15	.	TRBV10-3	.	TRBJ2-3	CATVQGLGGTDTQYF	TGTGCCACCGTGCAGGGGTTGGGGGGTACAGATACGCAGTATTTT
15	.	TRBV6-6	.	TRBJ2-7	CTSWPGQGSSYEQYF	TGTACCTCCTGGCCTGGGCAGGGGTCCTCCTACGAGCAGTACTTC
12	TRBD2	TRBV6-5	few	TRBJ2-7	CAIGLAEYEQYF	TGTGCCATAGGGCTAGCGGAATACGAGCAGTACTTC